This TCR beta chain was recovered during a study of T cell repertoires in cytomegalovirus infection. Looking at the study overall: Evidence of both CMV infection and a matching HLA type came from public TCR beta signatures. Study results and caveats: The ex vivo response showed dominance by HLA-C-restricted CMV-specific TCR beta clonotypes. Carriage of CMV together with the relevant HLA was identifiable through cumulative public TCR beta family frequency.

The CDR3 is 13 residues long. The V and J ends lost 7 bases and 8 bases respectively, with 16 bases between them. The germline gives CDR1 SGDLS, CDR2 YYNGEE. Note on this clonotype: Its antigen is as yet unknown.

TCRdb reanalysed the reads using MiXCR and keeps one entry per CDR3 protein. Of almost 550,000 distinct CDR3 sequences in the sample, more than 15% were seen once. The sample comprised CD8+ T cells from PBMCs. The genes are TRBV9 and TRBJ2-1; D tentatively fits TRBD1 or TRBD2 (6 bases each). This TCR derives from a human donor in good health (CMV status not recorded). Some clones in this sample may be carry-over from other donors' samples. The CDR3 is CASRSTGGYEQFF. The CDR3 DNA follows: TGTGCCAGCCGCTCGACCGGGGGCTATGAGCAGTTCTTC.